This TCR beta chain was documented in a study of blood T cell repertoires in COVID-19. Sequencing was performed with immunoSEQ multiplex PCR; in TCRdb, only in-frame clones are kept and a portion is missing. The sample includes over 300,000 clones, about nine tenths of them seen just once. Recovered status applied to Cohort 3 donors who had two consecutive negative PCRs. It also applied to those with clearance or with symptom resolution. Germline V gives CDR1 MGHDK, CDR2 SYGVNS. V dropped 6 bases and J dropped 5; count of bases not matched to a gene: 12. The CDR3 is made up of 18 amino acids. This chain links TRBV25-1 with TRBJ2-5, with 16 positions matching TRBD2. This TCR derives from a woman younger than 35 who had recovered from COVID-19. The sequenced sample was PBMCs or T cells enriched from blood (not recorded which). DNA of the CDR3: TGTGCCAGCAGGACGAAGGGACTAGCGGGAGGGCTTGGGGAGACCCAGTACTTC. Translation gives CASRTKGLAGGLGETQYF. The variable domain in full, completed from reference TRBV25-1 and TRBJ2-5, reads EADIYQTPRYLVIGTGKKITLECSQTMGHDKMYWYQQDPGMELHLIHYSYGVNSTEKGDLSSESTVSRIRTEHFPLTLESARPSHTSQYLCASRTKGLAGGLGETQYFGPGTRLLVL.